These 30 T cell receptor beta chains came from one sample sequenced in a study of blood T cell repertoires in COVID-19. Clones were sequenced by immunoSEQ multiplex PCR, and TCRdb holds only the in-frame ones, with some missing. Found here are 140,000 to 150,000 clones, about four fifths of them singletons; the top ten hold 3.5%. Specimen: peripheral blood. These receptors came from a man aged 70-80 years who had recovered from COVID-19.

This chain uses TRBV7-8 with TRBJ2-7; D is uncertain. With 3 bases removed from V and 0 bases from J, the gap between germline ends came to 6 bases. The CDR3 length is 13 residues. The V gene's germline CDR1 is SGHVS and CDR2 FQNEAQ. CDR3 residues: CASSFESSYEQYF. The CDR3 DNA is TGTGCCAGCAGCTTCGAGAGCTCCTACGAGCAGTACTTC.

The rearrangement links TRBV6-1 to TRBJ1-5; 10 bases line up with TRBD1. CDR3 length: 17 amino acids. The V gene's germline CDR1 is MNHNS and CDR2 SASEGT. V lost 4 bases and J lost 1; bases outside the gene matches: 7. The CDR3 is CASSVRDRGKSNQPQHF. The CDR3 bases are TGTGCCAGCAGTGTTAGGGACAGGGGAAAAAGCAATCAGCCCCAGCATTTT.

V gene TRBV18 combines with J gene TRBJ2-1; TRBD1 might be the D (5 bases). Germline V gene data show CDR1 as KGHSH and CDR2 as LQKENI. The CDR3 runs to 15 residues. Trimming removed 4 bases at V and 5 bases at J, with 15 bases between. In nucleotides, the CDR3 is TGTGCCAGCTCACTGCCAGGGATTGTCCACAATGAGCAGTTCTTC. Its translation is CASSLPGIVHNEQFF. The complete variable domain, with remaining parts taken from reference TRBV18 and TRBJ2-1, reads NAGVMQNPRHLVRRRGQEARLRCSPMKGHSHVYWYRQLPEEGLKFMVYLQKENIIDESGMPKERFSAEFPKEGPSILRIQQVVRGDSAAYFCASSLPGIVHNEQFFGPGTRLTVL.

J is TRBJ2-2 and V is TRBV19, with 7 bases matching TRBD1. Germline V gives CDR1 LNHDA, CDR2 SQIVND (reference sequence). V gave up 4 bases and J gave up 8 bases; unmatched junction bases: 13. The CDR3 runs 16 residues. The CDR3 nucleotides read TGTGCCAGTAGTACCGACAGGGCCTCCTACAGAGGGGAGCTGTTTTTT. Translated: CASSTDRASYRGELFF.

The chain links TRBV2 to TRBJ2-3; a possible D gene is TRBD2 (5 bases). Looked up from germline, CDR1 is SNHLY and CDR2 is FYNNEI. Between the trimmed V and J ends, which lost 4 bases and 5 bases, there was a span of 13 bases. The CDR3 extends over 14 amino acids. The CDR3 is CASSGASWGDTQYF. CDR3 in DNA: TGTGCCAGCAGTGGTGCTAGCTGGGGAGATACGCAGTATTTT.

This clone turned up a few times. J is TRBJ1-2 and V is TRBV10-2, with 9 bases lining up with TRBD1. Trimming cost V 7 bases and J 4 bases; bases outside gene matches: 7. The CDR3 covers 14 residues. The V gene's germline CDR1 is WSHSY and CDR2 SAAADI. The CDR3 loop reads CASKGTGFGYGYTF. DNA for the CDR3: TGCGCCAGCAAGGGGACAGGGTTTGGCTATGGCTACACCTTC.

The rearrangement links TRBV3-1 (or the pseudogene TRBV3-2) to TRBJ2-4; 7 nucleotides match TRBD2. The CDR3 is 16 residues long. Looked up from germline, CDR1 is LGHDT and CDR2 is YNNKEL (reference sequence). After removal of 0 bases from V and 1 base from J, the junction contained 3 bases not matched to a gene. CDR3 loop: CASSQDRGVAKNIQYF. The CDR3 bases are TGTGCCAGCAGCCAAGATCGGGGGGTTGCCAAAAACATTCAGTACTTC.

This chain uses TRBV11-2 with TRBJ2-2; 8 bases match TRBD2. Germline lookup yields CDR1 SGHAT and CDR2 FQNNGV. The J segment lost 4 bases and the V segment lost 5 bases, leaving 12 bases of the junction unmatched. The CDR3 spans 17 residues. The CDR3 DNA reads TGTGCCAGCAGCGCCTCACTAGGCGGGAGGCGCACCGGGGAGCTGTTTTTT. Its protein product is CASSASLGGRRTGELFF.

The rearrangement joins TRBV7-2 to TRBJ2-7, with D uncertain. The germline gives CDR1 SGHTA, CDR2 FQGNSA. CDR3 length: 15 residues. V was clipped by 0 bases and J by 0 bases, with 9 bases between them. Here the CDR3 reads CASSLAPASSYEQYF. CDR3 nucleotide sequence: TGTGCCAGCAGCTTAGCGCCTGCGAGCTCCTACGAGCAGTACTTC.

The chain has TRBV27 and TRBJ2-1; 8 positions match TRBD1. V trimming: 8 bases; J trimming: 5 bases; junction bases outside the gene matches: 11. Germline V CDR1 and CDR2: MNHEY, SMNVEV (reference sequence). The length of the CDR3 is 15 residues. CDR3 sequence reads: CASGPSTGDDNEQFF. The CDR3 coding sequence is TGTGCCAGCGGGCCCTCGACAGGGGATGACAATGAGCAGTTCTTC.

This clone came up a few times. The rearrangement uses TRBV7-3 and TRBJ2-1, with D perhaps TRBD2 (6 bases). Germline lookup yields CDR1 SGHTA and CDR2 FQGTGA. The V end was cut by 1 base, the J end by 8 bases, with 15 bases between. The length of the CDR3 is 15 residues. CDR3 sequence (DNA): TGTGCCAGCAGCTTAAGCTCGAGCGGGTGGGATGAGCAGTTCTTC. Its translation is CASSLSSSGWDEQFF.

The V call is TRBV12-5, the J call TRBJ2-7; TRBD2 aligns across 8 bases. This CDR3 has 14 residues. J was trimmed by 2 bases and V by 6 bases; bases with no gene match: 6. Germline CDR1 LGHNT, CDR2 FRNRAP. CDR3 DNA: TGTGCTAGTGGCAAAGCGGGAGCTACCTACGAGCAGTACTTC. Its protein is CASGKAGATYEQYF.

J is TRBJ2-7 and V is TRBV6-2 or TRBV6-3, with 7 nucleotides matching TRBD1. The CDR3 covers 15 residues. Germline CDR1 and CDR2: MNHEY and SVGEGT. The ends lost 6 bases at V and 2 bases at J; junction bases unmatched: 10. CDR3 coding DNA: TGTGCCAGCAGCCTGACAGGGAATCCAACCTACGAGCAGTACTTC. Translating it yields CASSLTGNPTYEQYF.

This clone was recorded a few times. The chain uses TRBV30 and TRBJ1-6; maybe TRBD1 (6 bases). This CDR3 has 12 residues. CDR1 and CDR2 from the germline V gene are GTSNPN and SVGIG (reference sequence). Between the trimmed V and J ends, which lost 8 bases and 4 bases, there was a span of 9 bases. The CDR3 sequence: CATGQYNSPLHF. The CDR3 DNA is TGTGCCACGGGACAATATAATTCACCCCTCCACTTT.

This clone was counted between two and nine times. The V gene is TRBV19, the J gene TRBJ2-7; 7 nucleotides match TRBD2. The length of the CDR3 is 15 residues. Germline CDR1 LNHDA, CDR2 SQIVND (reference sequence). Trimming cost V 7 bases and J 3 bases; bases outside gene matches: 12. The CDR3 spells CASTQGLGEGYEQYF. CDR3 DNA: TGTGCCAGTACCCAAGGACTAGGCGAGGGCTACGAGCAGTACTTC.

This chain connects TRBV30 to TRBJ1-4; D is unresolved. The CDR3 length is 13 residues. Germline V gene lookup returns CDR1 GTSNPN and CDR2 SVGIG (reference sequence). V was trimmed by 3 bases and J by 6 bases, leaving 11 bases between them. CDR3 sequence (DNA): TGTGCCTGGAGCGGAAGGCGGCATGAAAAACTGTTTTTT. This sequence encodes CAWSGRRHEKLFF.

This clone was seen more than once but under ten times. The rearrangement uses TRBV6-2 or TRBV6-3 and TRBJ2-1; 15 bases map to TRBD2. With V trimmed by 5 bases and J by 8 bases, 10 bases remained unmatched. Germline CDR1 MNHEY, CDR2 SVGEGT. CDR3 size: 17 residues. The DNA for the CDR3 is TGTGCCAGCAGTCCGGGACTAGCGGGAGGTAGTGAGGATGAGCAGTTCTTC. Translated, it gives CASSPGLAGGSEDEQFF.

This clone has only one observation. The gene calls are TRBV5-1 and TRBJ2-7; 9 nucleotides agree with TRBD1. The CDR3 spans 15 residues. Germline V gene data show CDR1 as SGHRS and CDR2 as YFSETQ. V dropped 3 bases and J dropped 1; count of bases not matched to a gene: 5. CDR3 sequence: CASSYDRGVSYEQYF. CDR3 coding DNA: TGCGCCAGCAGCTACGACAGGGGGGTTTCCTACGAGCAGTACTTC. The complete variable domain, with remaining parts taken from reference TRBV5-1 and TRBJ2-7, reads KAGVTQTPRYLIKTRGQQVTLSCSPISGHRSVSWYQQTPGQGLQFLFEYFSETQRNKGNFPGRFSGRQFSNSRSEMNVSTLELGDSALYLCASSYDRGVSYEQYFGPGTRLTVT.

This chain joins TRBV5-1 and TRBJ2-1, with a possible D match to TRBD1 (8 bases). The germline V gene has CDR1 SGHRS and CDR2 YFSETQ. CDR3 length: 18 amino acids. V lost 4 bases and J 3 bases, leaving 23 bases between the germline ends. The CDR3 here is CASSQDRGGLALYNEQFF. The CDR3 DNA sequence: TGCGCCAGCAGCCAAGACAGGGGAGGGCTAGCGCTCTACAATGAGCAGTTCTTC.

V gene TRBV15 combines with J gene TRBJ2-2; D is unclear. V was clipped by 6 bases and J by 4 bases, with 6 bases between them. The CDR3 is made up of 12 amino acids. Germline loops: CDR1 LNHNV, CDR2 YYDKDF (reference sequence). CDR3 nucleotide sequence: TGTGCCACCAGTCCGGGCACCGGGGAGCTGTTTTTT. Protein sequence: CATSPGTGELFF.

The V call is TRBV7-9, the J call TRBJ1-1; D is uncertain. This CDR3 has 12 amino acids. Deletions cut 2 bases from V and 5 bases from J, with 6 bases between. Germline V CDR1 and CDR2: SEHNR, FQNEAQ (reference sequence). The CDR3 DNA is TGTGCCAGCAGCTTATTTAGTACTGAAGCTTTCTTT. The encoded protein is CASSLFSTEAFF.

This clone showed up many times. The chain links TRBV2 to TRBJ2-7; possible D gene TRBD2, 5 bases. V was shortened by 5 bases and J by 3 bases, with 11 bases between the two germline ends. The CDR3 runs 13 residues. Germline CDR1 and CDR2: SNHLY and FYNNEI. In DNA form, the CDR3 reads TGTGCCAGCAGTTTCTGGGAGAACTACGAGCAGTACTTC. It yields the protein CASSFWENYEQYF.

The CDR3 DNA reads TGTGCCAGCAGTTACTTTCCCGTAAGAGGCGGGAGATCCGGGGAGCTGTTTTTT. Translated, it gives CASSYFPVRGGRSGELFF. The V and J genes are TRBV6-2 or TRBV6-3 and TRBJ2-2, with 7 bases matching TRBD2. The CDR3 sequence is 18 residues long. The V segment lost 1 base and the J segment 6 bases; nucleotides outside the gene matches: 14. Germline loops: CDR1 MNHEY, CDR2 SVGEGT.

The chain employs TRBV27 and TRBJ2-7, with D tentatively TRBD2 (6 bases). Trimming removed 6 bases from V and 1 base from J, with 16 bases in between. Germline V gives CDR1 MNHEY, CDR2 SMNVEV (reference sequence). The CDR3 is 15 residues long. This CDR3 reads CASSPRTILSYEQYF. The CDR3, as DNA: TGTGCCAGCAGCCCGCGGACTATTTTGTCCTACGAGCAGTACTTC.

The chain uses TRBV29-1 and TRBJ2-5; D is perhaps TRBD2 (6 bases). This CDR3 region has 15 residues. The germline V and J ends were trimmed by 6 bases and 1 base, with 18 bases remaining between them. Per the germline V gene, CDR1 is SQVTM and CDR2 is ANQGSEA. The chain's CDR3 is CSVQTPTRFQETQYF. CDR3 nucleotides: TGCAGCGTCCAGACCCCGACTAGATTCCAAGAGACCCAGTACTTC.

This clone was observed a single time. The V gene is TRBV25-1, the J gene TRBJ2-5; 8 nucleotides align to TRBD2. Looked up from germline, CDR1 is MGHDK and CDR2 is SYGVNS. The CDR3 covers 15 residues. The J segment lost 2 bases and the V segment lost 6 bases, leaving 8 bases of the junction unmatched. In DNA form, the CDR3 reads TGTGCCAGCAGCCCGCGTACTAGCGGACAAGAGACCCAGTACTTC. Residues: CASSPRTSGQETQYF.

The CDR3 DNA follows: TGTGCTAGTGGTTTGGTTGAAGGGGTAGGCGAGCAGTACTTC. This gives the protein CASGLVEGVGEQYF. The V gene is TRBV12-5, the J gene TRBJ2-7; tentative D call: TRBD1 (5 bases). With 0 bases removed from V and 6 bases from J, the gap between germline ends came to 12 bases. The germline CDR1 and CDR2 sequences are LGHNT and FRNRAP. The CDR3 length is 14 residues.

J is TRBJ2-5 and V is TRBV15; TRBD1 aligns across 8 bases. The CDR3 loop spans 16 amino acids. Germline V gene lookup returns CDR1 LNHNV and CDR2 YYDKDF (reference sequence). Trimming took 1 base from V and 3 from J; bases not matched to a gene: 7. The CDR3 DNA is TGTGCCACCAGCAGAGGAATAACGACAGGGGAAGAGACCCAGTACTTC. Protein sequence: CATSRGITTGEETQYF.

This clone came up once. The chain is built from TRBV5-6 and TRBJ2-7, with 8 bases aligning to TRBD2. With V trimmed by 2 bases and J by 3 bases, 7 bases remained unmatched. This CDR3 is built from 15 residues. Germline CDR1 SGHDT, CDR2 YYEEEE. The CDR3 DNA reads as TGTGCCAGCAGCTTCCCCGGGAGGGCCGACTACGAGCAGTACTTC. Its translation: CASSFPGRADYEQYF.

This clone was counted ten times or more. The rearrangement uses TRBV4-2 and TRBJ2-2; D is possibly TRBD2 (6 bases). Trimming removed 4 bases at V and 4 bases at J, with 19 bases between. Germline loops: CDR1 LGHNA, CDR2 YNFKEQ. The CDR3 runs 17 residues. The CDR3 spells CASSLSDLAGFTGELFF. The CDR3 DNA reads TGTGCCAGCAGCCTTAGTGACTTGGCGGGGTTCACCGGGGAGCTGTTTTTT.